This T cell receptor beta chain is drawn from a study of T-cell memory formation after mild COVID-19. TCRdb fed the 5' RACE reads into MiXCR, producing one record per CDR3 protein. This sample has fewer than 700,000 distinct CDR3 sequences, with about 20% found just once. V was shortened by 0 bases and J by 5 bases, with 14 bases between the two germline ends. This CDR3 has 15 residues. The germline gives CDR1 LGHDT, CDR2 YNNKEL (reference sequence). This clonotype has just a few counts. This receptor was obtained from an adult woman who had mild COVID-19 (a few samples of this study predate the infection). Cell type and time point are not known. Sequenced input: PBMCs or a T cell subset sorted from them (not recorded which). This chain uses TRBV3-1 with TRBJ2-7; D remains unclear. DNA of the CDR3: TGTGCCAGCAGCCAAGATAGGGTACGAGAAGACGAGCAGTACTTC. It encodes CASSQDRVREDEQYF.